This TCR beta chain emerged from a study of human T cells and chemical hapten exposure. This clonotype showed up just a few times. Its specificity is not known. Specified time point: pre-sensitization, week 0. Treatment in this sample: therapeutic diphenylcyclopropenone sensitization with weekly scalp DPC. Study results and caveats: Controls formed significantly fewer large CDR3 similarity clusters than expanded TCRs did. As patch test score rose, PT1 expanded TCR counts tended to rise as well.

The CDR3 contains 13 residues. V was cut by 3 bases and J by 4 bases, with 12 bases left in between. Germline values: CDR1 GTSNPN, CDR2 SVGIG (reference sequence). TCRdb re-called the RACE reads through MiXCR, storing one row per CDR3 protein. The top ten clones hold 2.5% to 3.5% of a sample with fewer than 200,000 distinct CDR3 sequences, just under 30% of them seen once. J is TRBJ1-1 and V is TRBV30; D may be TRBD1 (5 bases). This TCR came from a young woman with alopecia areata. Some clones in this sample may be carry-over from other donors' samples. The sample in question was whole blood, obtained in connection with sensitization to the hapten diphenylcyclopropenone (DPC). The CDR3 DNA follows: TGTGCCTGGAGCCAGGTAAGGGGCACTGAAGCTTTCTTT. Its protein product is CAWSQVRGTEAFF.